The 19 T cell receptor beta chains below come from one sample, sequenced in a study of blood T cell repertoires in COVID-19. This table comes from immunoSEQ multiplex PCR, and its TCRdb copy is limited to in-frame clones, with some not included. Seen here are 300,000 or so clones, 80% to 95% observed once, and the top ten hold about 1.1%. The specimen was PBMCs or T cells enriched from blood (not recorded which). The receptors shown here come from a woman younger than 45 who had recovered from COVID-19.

This chain's CDR3 is CASSKGTGNYGYTF. In DNA, the CDR3 is TGTGCCAGCAGCAAAGGGACAGGTAACTATGGCTACACCTTC. This chain joins TRBV21-1 and TRBJ1-2; TRBD1, the table's D call, was not compared with the DNA. TRBV21-1 is a documented pseudogene. CDR3 size: 14 residues.

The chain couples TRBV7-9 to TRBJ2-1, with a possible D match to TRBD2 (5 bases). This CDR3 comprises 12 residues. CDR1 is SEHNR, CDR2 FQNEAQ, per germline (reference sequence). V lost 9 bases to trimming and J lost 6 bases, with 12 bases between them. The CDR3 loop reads CASTIAGNEQFF. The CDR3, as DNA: TGTGCCAGTACCATTGCGGGCAATGAGCAGTTCTTC.

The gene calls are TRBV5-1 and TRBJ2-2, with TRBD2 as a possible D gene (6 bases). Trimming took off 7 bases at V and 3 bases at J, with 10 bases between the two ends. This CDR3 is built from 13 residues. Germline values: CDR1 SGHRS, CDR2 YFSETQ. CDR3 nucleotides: TGCGCCAGCCGGGACTCCTACACCGGGGAGCTGTTTTTT. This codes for CASRDSYTGELFF.

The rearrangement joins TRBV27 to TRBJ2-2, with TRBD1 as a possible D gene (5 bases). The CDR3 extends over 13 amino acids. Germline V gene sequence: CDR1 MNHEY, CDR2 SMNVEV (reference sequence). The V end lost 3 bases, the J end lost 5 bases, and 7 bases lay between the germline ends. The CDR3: CASSFGQTGELFF. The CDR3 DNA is TGTGCCAGCAGTTTTGGACAAACCGGGGAGCTGTTTTTT.

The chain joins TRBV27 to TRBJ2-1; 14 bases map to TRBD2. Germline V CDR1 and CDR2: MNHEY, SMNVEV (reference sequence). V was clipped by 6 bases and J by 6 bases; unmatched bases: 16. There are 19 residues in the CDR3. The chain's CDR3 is CASRDSGTSGRFKGNEQFF. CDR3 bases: TGTGCCAGCAGAGATTCCGGGACTAGCGGGAGATTCAAGGGCAATGAGCAGTTCTTC.

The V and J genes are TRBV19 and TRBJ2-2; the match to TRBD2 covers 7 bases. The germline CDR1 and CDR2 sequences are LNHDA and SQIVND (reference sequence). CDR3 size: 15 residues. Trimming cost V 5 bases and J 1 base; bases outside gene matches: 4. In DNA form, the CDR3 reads TGTGCCAGTAGTCCCCGGGGGGAGAACACCGGGGAGCTGTTTTTT. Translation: CASSPRGENTGELFF. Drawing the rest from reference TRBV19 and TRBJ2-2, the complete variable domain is DGGITQSPKYLFRKEGQNVTLSCEQNLNHDAMYWYRQDPGQGLRLIYYSQIVNDFQKGDIAEGYSVSREKKESFPLTVTSAQKNPTAFYLCASSPRGENTGELFFGEGSRLTVL.

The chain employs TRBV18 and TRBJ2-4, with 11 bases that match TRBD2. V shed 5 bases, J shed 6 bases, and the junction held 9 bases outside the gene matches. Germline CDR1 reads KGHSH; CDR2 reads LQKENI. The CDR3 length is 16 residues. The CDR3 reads CASSTSAGTSGNIQYF. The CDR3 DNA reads TGTGCCAGCTCAACGTCCGCCGGGACTAGCGGAAACATTCAGTACTTC.

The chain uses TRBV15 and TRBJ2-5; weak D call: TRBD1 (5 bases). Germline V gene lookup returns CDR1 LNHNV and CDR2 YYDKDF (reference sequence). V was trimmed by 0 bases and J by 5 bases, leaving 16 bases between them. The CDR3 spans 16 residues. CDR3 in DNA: TGTGCCACCAGCAGAGAGGGGCAGGGTAGGGGTGAGACCCAGTACTTC. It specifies CATSREGQGRGETQYF.

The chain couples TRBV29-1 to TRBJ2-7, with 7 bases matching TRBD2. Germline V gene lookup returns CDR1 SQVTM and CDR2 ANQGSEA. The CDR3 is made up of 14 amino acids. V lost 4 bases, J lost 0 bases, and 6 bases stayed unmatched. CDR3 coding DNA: TGCAGCGTTGTCCCCTCGGGAGGCTCCTACGAGCAGTACTTC. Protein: CSVVPSGGSYEQYF.

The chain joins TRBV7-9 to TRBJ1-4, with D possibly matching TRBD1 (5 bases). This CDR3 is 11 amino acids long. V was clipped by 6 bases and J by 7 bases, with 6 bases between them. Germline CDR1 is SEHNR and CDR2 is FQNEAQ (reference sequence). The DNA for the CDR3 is TGTGCCAGCAGTCAGGGTGAAAAACTGTTTTTT. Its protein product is CASSQGEKLFF. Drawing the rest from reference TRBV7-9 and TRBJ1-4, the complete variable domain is DTGVSQNPRHKITKRGQNVTFRCDPISEHNRLYWYRQTLGQGPEFLTYFQNEAQLEKSRLLSDRFSAERPKGSFSTLEIQRTEQGDSAMYLCASSQGEKLFFGSGTQLSVL.

CDR3 protein: CASSSPPRVGYTF. The CDR3 bases are TGTGCCAGCAGCTCCCCCCCGAGAGTAGGCTACACCTTC. The V call is TRBV7-9, the J call TRBJ1-2; D remains unclear. The length of the CDR3 is 13 residues. Germline CDR1 SEHNR, CDR2 FQNEAQ (reference sequence). V lost 4 bases, J lost 8 bases, and 14 bases lay in between.

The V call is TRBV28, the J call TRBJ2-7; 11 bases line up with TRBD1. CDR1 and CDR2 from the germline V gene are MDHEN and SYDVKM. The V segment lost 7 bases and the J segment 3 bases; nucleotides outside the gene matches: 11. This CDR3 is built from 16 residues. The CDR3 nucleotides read TGTGCCAGCACCTCATCGGGACAGGGGGTACTCTACGAGCAGTACTTC. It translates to CASTSSGQGVLYEQYF.

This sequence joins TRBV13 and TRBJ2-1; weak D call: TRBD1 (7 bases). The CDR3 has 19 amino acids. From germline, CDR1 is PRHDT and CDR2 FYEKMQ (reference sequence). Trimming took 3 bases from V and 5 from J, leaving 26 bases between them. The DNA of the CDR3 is TGTGCCAGCAGCTTCGAGGAGGGGGCCAATTCGGGGCCCGACAATGAGCAGTTCTTC. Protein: CASSFEEGANSGPDNEQFF.

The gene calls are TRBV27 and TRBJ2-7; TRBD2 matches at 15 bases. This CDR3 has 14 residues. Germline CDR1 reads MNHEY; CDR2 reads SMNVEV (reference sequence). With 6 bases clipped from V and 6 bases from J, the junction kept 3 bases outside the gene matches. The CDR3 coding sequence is TGTGCCAGCAGGGGGGGACTAGCGGGAGGCGAGCAGTACTTC. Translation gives CASRGGLAGGEQYF.

The CDR3 nucleotides are TGTGCCAGCAGCGTAAGACAGAAATTATACGAGCAGTACTTC. Its protein is CASSVRQKLYEQYF. The rearrangement uses TRBV9 and TRBJ2-7, with TRBD1 as a possible D gene (5 bases). The CDR3 runs to 14 residues. Germline loops: CDR1 SGDLS, CDR2 YYNGEE. V shed 1 base and J shed 4 bases, with 12 bases lying between them.

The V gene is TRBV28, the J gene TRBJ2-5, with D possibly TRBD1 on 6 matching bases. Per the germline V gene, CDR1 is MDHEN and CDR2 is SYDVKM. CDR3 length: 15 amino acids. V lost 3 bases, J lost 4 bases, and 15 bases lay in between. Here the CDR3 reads CASSLPTGIGETQYF. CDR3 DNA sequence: TGTGCCAGCAGTTTGCCCACAGGGATAGGAGAGACCCAGTACTTC.

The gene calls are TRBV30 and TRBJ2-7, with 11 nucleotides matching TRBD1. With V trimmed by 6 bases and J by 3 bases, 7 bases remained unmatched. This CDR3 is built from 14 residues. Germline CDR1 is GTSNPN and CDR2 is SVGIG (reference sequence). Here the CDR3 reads CACQPGQGVYEQYF. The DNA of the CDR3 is TGTGCCTGTCAACCGGGACAGGGGGTCTACGAGCAGTACTTC.

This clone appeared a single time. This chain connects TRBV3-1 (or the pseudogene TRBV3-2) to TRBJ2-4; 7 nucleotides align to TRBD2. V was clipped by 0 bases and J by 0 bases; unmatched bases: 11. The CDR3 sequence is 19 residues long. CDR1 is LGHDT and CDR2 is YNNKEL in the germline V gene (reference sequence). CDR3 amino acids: CASSQDSREGRLAKNIQYF. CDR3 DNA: TGTGCCAGCAGCCAAGATTCGAGGGAGGGCCGACTAGCCAAAAACATTCAGTACTTC.

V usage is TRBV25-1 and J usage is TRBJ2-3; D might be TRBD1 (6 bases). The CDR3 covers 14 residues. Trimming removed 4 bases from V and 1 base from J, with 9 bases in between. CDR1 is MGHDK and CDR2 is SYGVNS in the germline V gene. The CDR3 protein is CASSGQVGTDTQYF. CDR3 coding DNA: TGTGCCAGCAGTGGACAGGTGGGCACAGATACGCAGTATTTT.